The rows below give T cell receptor beta chains drawn from one sample of a study of blood T cells in healthy people across ages. Each CDR3 protein gets one entry after TCRdb re-called the 5' RACE reads with MiXCR. Of about 970,000 distinct CDR3 sequences listed, 51% were seen once; the top ten hold about a fifth. Sequenced input: blood. Source of these receptors: a woman aged 55-75 years in good health. The CDR3 runs from the conserved cysteine through the conserved F or W. The order of the fields is J gene, clone size, D gene, V gene, CDR3 DNA, CDR3 protein. The D gene is left open where the match is weak. Only part of the rows carry a size: once, few, many, or a class if the clone is expanded.

>TRBJ2-7|once|.|TRBV30
TGTGCCTGGAGTGGTTCGGGGGACGAGCAGTACTTC
CAWSGSGDEQYF
>TRBJ2-7|many|.|TRBV27
TGTGCCAGCAGTTTACGAGGGAACTACGAGCAGTACTTC
CASSLRGNYEQYF
>TRBJ2-7|.|.|TRBV5-1
TGCGCCAGCAGCGGGACGCAACCAACCTACGAGCAGTACTTC
CASSGTQPTYEQYF
>TRBJ2-1|.|.|TRBV20-1
TGCAGTGCTAGAGGGGGTGTTTACAATGAGCAGTTCTTC
CSARGGVYNEQFF
>TRBJ2-7|few|TRBD2|TRBV20-1
TGCAGTGCTAGGACTAGCGGGATATCCGTGGAGCAGTACTTC
CSARTSGISVEQYF
>TRBJ2-3|few|.|TRBV11-1
TGTGCCAGCAGGTCTCAAGGAGATACGCAGTATTTT
CASRSQGDTQYF
>TRBJ2-3|.|TRBD1|TRBV20-1
TGCAGTGCGGAAGCTTCAGGGGGTACGCAGTATTTT
CSAEASGGTQYF
>TRBJ2-7|.|TRBD2|TRBV3-1
TGTGCCAGCAGCCAAGATTTCGGGGGGTACGAGCAGTACTTC
CASSQDFGGYEQYF
>TRBJ2-3|.|.|TRBV15
TGTGCCACCAGCAGAGAGGGGATAGCTACAGATACGCAGTATTTT
CATSREGIATDTQYF
>TRBJ1-4|.|TRBD1|TRBV5-1
TGCGCCAGCAGCCTGGGACAGGGGGTTCGTAATGAAAAACTGTTTTTT
CASSLGQGVRNEKLFF
>TRBJ2-1|.|TRBD1|TRBV30
TGTGCCTGGAGTACTAGGACAGGTTACAATGAGCAGTTCTTC
CAWSTRTGYNEQFF
>TRBJ2-1|.|TRBD2|TRBV27
TGTGCCAGCAGAACTATCGGGCTAGCGGCCTACAATGAGCAGTTCTTC
CASRTIGLAAYNEQFF
>TRBJ1-1|.|TRBD1|TRBV5-1
TGCGCCAGCAGCTTGCTACAGGGGGACACTGAAGCTTTCTTT
CASSLLQGDTEAFF
>TRBJ2-7|few|TRBD1|TRBV2
TGTGCCAGCACCGGACAGGGGAACTACGAGCAGTACTTC
CASTGQGNYEQYF
>TRBJ2-7|.|.|TRBV4-1
TGCGCCAGCAGCCATGGAACAGGGCGTTGGTACTACGAGCAGTACTTC
CASSHGTGRWYYEQYF
>TRBJ2-1|.|.|TRBV4-1
TGCGCCAGCAGCCACAACCTCCAAGAGAATGAGCAGTTCTTC
CASSHNLQENEQFF
>TRBJ2-3|few|.|TRBV13
TGTGCCAGCAGCTTGACCAGGGGAGTTGCAGATACGCAGTATTTT
CASSLTRGVADTQYF
>TRBJ2-1|few|.|TRBV7-9
TGTGCCAGCAGCTTATATGAAGGGTTGGAGCAGTTCTTC
CASSLYEGLEQFF